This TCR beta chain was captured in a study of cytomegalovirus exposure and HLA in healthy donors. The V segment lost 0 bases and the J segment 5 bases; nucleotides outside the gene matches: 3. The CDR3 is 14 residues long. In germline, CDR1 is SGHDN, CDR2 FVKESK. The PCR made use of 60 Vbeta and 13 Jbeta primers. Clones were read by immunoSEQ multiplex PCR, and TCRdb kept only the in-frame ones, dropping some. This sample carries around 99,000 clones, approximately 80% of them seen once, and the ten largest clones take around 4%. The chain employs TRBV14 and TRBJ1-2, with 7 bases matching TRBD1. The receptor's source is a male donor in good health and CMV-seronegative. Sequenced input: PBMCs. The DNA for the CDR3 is TGTGCCAGCAGCCAAGACCAGGGGGTATATGGCTACACCTTC. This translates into CASSQDQGVYGYTF. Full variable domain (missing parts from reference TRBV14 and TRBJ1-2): EAGVTQFPSHSVIEKGQTVTLRCDPISGHDNLYWYRRVMGKEIKFLLHFVKESKQDESGMPNNRFLAERTGGTYSTLKVQPAELEDSGVYFCASSQDQGVYGYTFGSGTRLTVV.